The 21 T cell receptor beta chains reported below all come from one sample, sequenced in a study of B cell selection in AIRE deficiency. The sorted conventional CD4 T cells were gated as CD4+CD127+. Measured with immunoSEQ multiplex PCR; TCRdb has only the in-frame clones, and not every one. This table has some 25,000 clones, around 95% appearing once. Sequencing was done on a sample of CD4+CD127+ conventional T cells sorted from PBMCs. The receptors were gathered from a human donor in good health.

This clone has only one observation. The chain employs TRBV7-9 and TRBJ1-1; 7 positions match TRBD1. Germline V gene lookup returns CDR1 SEHNR and CDR2 FQNEAQ (reference sequence). V lost 1 base and J lost 5; bases outside the gene matches: 7. CDR3 length: 15 residues. CDR3 amino acids: CASSLGRQGQTEAFF. Here the CDR3 DNA reads TGTGCCAGCAGCTTAGGGAGACAGGGTCAGACTGAAGCTTTCTTT.

This clone was found once. This rearrangement joins TRBV18 to TRBJ1-2; D gene uncertain. Between the trimmed V and J ends, which lost 1 base and 1 base, there was a span of 16 bases. The CDR3 is 17 residues long. The V gene's germline CDR1 is KGHSH and CDR2 LQKENI. The CDR3 protein is CASSPLPRSGGNYGYTF. In DNA form, the CDR3 reads TGTGCCAGCTCACCACTCCCTAGGTCCGGAGGTAACTATGGCTACACCTTC.

This rearrangement joins TRBV11-3 to TRBJ2-2; D unresolved. The CDR3 loop spans 13 amino acids. Germline V lookup: CDR1 SGHNT, CDR2 YENEEA. V dropped 2 bases and J dropped 8 bases, with 9 bases sitting between them. The CDR3 DNA sequence: TGTGCCAGCAGCTTAAAAGGGTTGGGGGAGCTGTTTTTT. Translation gives CASSLKGLGELFF.

This chain joins TRBV2 and TRBJ2-2; possible D gene TRBD1, 5 bases. Germline V gene sequence: CDR1 SNHLY, CDR2 FYNNEI. The V end was cut by 4 bases, the J end by 8 bases, with 11 bases between. CDR3 length equals 13 residues. The CDR3, as DNA: TGTGCCAGCAGTGGGATAAGGGGAGGGGAGCTGTTTTTT. This gives the protein CASSGIRGGELFF.

A single count supports this clone. This sequence joins TRBV5-4 and TRBJ2-5, with TRBD1 matching 7 bases. Germline lookup yields CDR1 SGHNT and CDR2 YYREEE (reference sequence). J gave up 5 bases and V 0 bases, and 4 bases lay outside the gene matches. The CDR3 has 14 amino acids. The CDR3, as DNA: TGTGCCAGCAGCTTGGCAGGGGGTATGGAGACCCAGTACTTC. This encodes CASSLAGGMETQYF.

The chain carries TRBV5-1 and TRBJ2-2; unclear D gene. CDR1 and CDR2 from the germline V gene are SGHRS and YFSETQ. There are 15 residues in the CDR3. V shed 0 bases and J shed 4 bases, with 10 bases lying between them. The CDR3 nucleotides read TGCGCCAGCAGCTTGGACAGAAGTGTCACCGGGGAGCTGTTTTTT. Its protein product is CASSLDRSVTGELFF.

The chain recombines TRBV14 with TRBJ2-7; D might be TRBD1 (5 bases). Trimming removed 6 bases from V and 7 bases from J, with 13 bases in between. Germline V CDR1 and CDR2: SGHDN, FVKESK. This CDR3 is built from 12 residues. The CDR3, as DNA: TGTGCCAGCAGTCAGGGTTTATGGGAGCAGTACTTC. Translation gives CASSQGLWEQYF.

This clone was seen a single time. The CDR3 DNA follows: TGTGCCTGGAACCCAGGGGGCCACAATGAGCAGTTCTTC. It is translated as CAWNPGGHNEQFF. This chain joins TRBV30 and TRBJ2-1; 8 bases are shared with TRBD1. Germline V gives CDR1 GTSNPN, CDR2 SVGIG (reference sequence). The CDR3 spans 13 residues. Trimming took 4 bases from V and 5 from J; bases not matched to a gene: 4. Variable domain in full (rest from reference TRBV30 and TRBJ2-1): SQTIHQWPATLVQPVGSPLSLECTVEGTSNPNLYWYRQAAGRGLQLLFYSVGIGQISSEVPQNLSASRPQDRQFILSSKKLLLSDSGFYLCAWNPGGHNEQFFGPGTRLTVL.

The chain carries TRBV5-6 and TRBJ2-3, with D possibly matching TRBD2 (5 bases). Germline CDR1 is SGHDT and CDR2 is YYEEEE. The V end was cut by 6 bases, the J end by 1 base, with 18 bases between. CDR3 size: 16 residues. The chain's CDR3 is CASIQTSRRGTDTQYF. In nucleotides, the CDR3 is TGTGCCAGCATTCAAACTTCCCGGCGGGGCACAGATACGCAGTATTTT.

The chain joins TRBV7-3 to TRBJ2-3, with a weak D call TRBD2 (6 bases). Germline CDR1 reads SGHTA; CDR2 reads FQGTGA. V was trimmed by 2 bases and J by 4 bases, leaving 16 bases between them. This CDR3 spans 16 amino acids. CDR3 nucleotide sequence: TGTGCCAGCAGCTTACCCGGGAGTGCGACTTCAGATACGCAGTATTTT. Amino acid sequence: CASSLPGSATSDTQYF. Complete variable domain (other parts from reference TRBV7-3 and TRBJ2-3): GAGVSQTPSNKVTEKGKYVELRCDPISGHTALYWYRQSLGQGPEFLIYFQGTGAADDSGLPNDRFFAVRPEGSVSTLKIQRTERGDSAVYLCASSLPGSATSDTQYFGPGTRLTVL.

V is TRBV4-1 and J is TRBJ2-3; D not resolved. CDR3 length: 17 amino acids. The germline V gene encodes CDR1 MGHRA and CDR2 YSYEKL. Trimming pared 1 base from V and 6 bases from J, leaving 20 bases between. The CDR3 sequence is CASSQGPLTPTGDTQYF. DNA for the CDR3: TGCGCCAGCAGCCAAGGCCCCTTAACGCCAACTGGTGATACGCAGTATTTT.

This rearrangement joins TRBV11-2 to TRBJ1-2; no clear D gene. Germline loops: CDR1 SGHAT, CDR2 FQNNGV. The CDR3 covers 13 residues. The V end was cut by 1 base, the J end by 4 bases, with 7 bases between. The CDR3, as DNA: TGTGCCAGCAGCTTAGGGGGAACCTATGGCTACACCTTC. Amino acid sequence: CASSLGGTYGYTF.

V and J are TRBV19 and TRBJ1-2; 7 nucleotides match TRBD1. The V and J ends lost 3 bases and 0 bases, in that order; junction bases with no gene match: 4. The CDR3 is 15 residues long. Germline V gene sequence: CDR1 LNHDA, CDR2 SQIVND (reference sequence). Written as DNA, the CDR3 is TGTGCCAGTAGTATCAGGGGGAATACTAACTATGGCTACACCTTC. Amino acids: CASSIRGNTNYGYTF.

The chain links TRBV11-2 to TRBJ1-1, with 8 bases aligning to TRBD1. The CDR3 totals 15 residues. CDR1 and CDR2 (germline): SGHAT, FQNNGV. After removal of 6 bases from V and 4 bases from J, the junction contained 10 bases not matched to a gene. The CDR3 DNA reads as TGTGCCAGCAGACACCCCAGGGGGCTAGGCACTGAAGCTTTCTTT. Its translation is CASRHPRGLGTEAFF.

The chain has TRBV5-1 and TRBJ1-2, with 12 positions matching TRBD1. The CDR3 covers 15 residues. The V gene's germline CDR1 is SGHRS and CDR2 YFSETQ. J was trimmed by 6 bases and V by 2 bases; bases with no gene match: 5. The CDR3 spells CASSLGTGGADGYTF. In DNA form, the CDR3 reads TGCGCCAGCAGCTTAGGGACAGGGGGCGCCGATGGCTACACCTTC.

The J gene is TRBJ2-7, the V gene TRBV6-5, with D possibly being TRBD2 (5 bases). V was clipped by 0 bases and J by 5 bases, with 8 bases between them. The germline V gene has CDR1 MNHEY and CDR2 SVGAGI. The CDR3 runs 13 residues. The CDR3 sequence: CASSYSIGDEQYF. The CDR3 DNA reads as TGTGCCAGCAGTTACTCGATCGGGGACGAGCAGTACTTC.

The CDR3 protein is CASSLVRGNEKLFF. For the CDR3, the DNA is TGTGCCAGCAGCTTAGTTCGAGGGAATGAAAAACTGTTTTTT. This chain uses TRBV11-2 with TRBJ1-4; D remains ambiguous. This CDR3 spans 14 amino acids. Germline assignment: CDR1 SGHAT and CDR2 FQNNGV. Trimming cost V 1 base and J 5 bases, with 8 bases left between them.

This chain links TRBV7-2 with TRBJ1-5, with unresolved D. This CDR3 contains 15 residues. V gave up 5 bases and J gave up 3 bases, with 14 bases separating them. In germline, CDR1 is SGHTA, CDR2 FQGNSA. CDR3 sequence reads: CASSAETGFNQPQHF. The CDR3 DNA reads TGTGCCAGCAGCGCCGAGACGGGGTTCAATCAGCCCCAGCATTTT.

J is TRBJ2-7 and V is TRBV23-1; TRBD1 agrees at 9 bases. TRBV23-1 is recorded as an ORF, its role being uncertain. The CDR3 runs 15 residues. V was pared by 3 bases and J by 3 bases, with 6 bases of the junction left unmatched. The chain's CDR3 is CASSHRQGECYEQYF. The CDR3 nucleotides are TGCGCCAGCAGTCACCGACAGGGGGAGTGCTACGAGCAGTACTTC.

The rearrangement uses TRBV6-1 and TRBJ1-2, with D possibly TRBD1 on 6 matching bases. The V end lost 5 bases, the J end lost 6 bases, and 16 bases lay between the germline ends. CDR3 length: 14 amino acids. Germline V gene sequence: CDR1 MNHNS, CDR2 SASEGT. CDR3 nucleotides: TGTGCCAGCAGTTTCCGACAGGCTTGGAATGGCTACACCTTC. Protein sequence: CASSFRQAWNGYTF.

This clone was found once. The chain has TRBV5-1 and TRBJ2-7; no firm D call. The V end lost 4 bases, the J end lost 6 bases, and 23 bases lay between the germline ends. The germline gives CDR1 SGHRS, CDR2 YFSETQ. The CDR3 has 16 residues. The CDR3 DNA sequence: TGCGCCAGCAGCCCGACCACCGCCAGTACCTTCCGCGAGCAGTACTTC. Protein product: CASSPTTASTFREQYF.